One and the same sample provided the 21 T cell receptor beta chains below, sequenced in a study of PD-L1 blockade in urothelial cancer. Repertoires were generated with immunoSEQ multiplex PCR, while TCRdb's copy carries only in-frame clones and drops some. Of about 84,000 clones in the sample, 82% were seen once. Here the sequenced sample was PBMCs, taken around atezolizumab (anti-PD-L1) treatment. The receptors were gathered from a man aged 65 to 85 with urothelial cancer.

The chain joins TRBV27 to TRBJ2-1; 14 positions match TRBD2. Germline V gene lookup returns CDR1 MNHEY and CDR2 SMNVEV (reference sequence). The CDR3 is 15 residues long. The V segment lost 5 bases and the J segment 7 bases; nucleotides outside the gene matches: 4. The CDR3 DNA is TGTGCCAGCAGTCTAGGGACTAGCGGGAGAAATGAGCAGTTCTTC. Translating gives CASSLGTSGRNEQFF.

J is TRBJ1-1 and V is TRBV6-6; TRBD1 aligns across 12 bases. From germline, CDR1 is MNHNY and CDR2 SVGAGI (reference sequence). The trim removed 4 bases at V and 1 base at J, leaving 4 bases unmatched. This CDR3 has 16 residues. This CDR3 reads CASSSQGQGANTEAFF. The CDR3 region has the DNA TGTGCCAGCAGTTCCCAGGGACAGGGGGCGAACACTGAAGCTTTCTTT.

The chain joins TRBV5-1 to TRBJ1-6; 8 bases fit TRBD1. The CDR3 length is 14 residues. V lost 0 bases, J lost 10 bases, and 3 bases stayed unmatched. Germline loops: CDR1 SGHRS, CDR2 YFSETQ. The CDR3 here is CASSLAGTGSPLHF. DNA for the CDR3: TGCGCCAGCAGCTTGGCCGGGACAGGATCACCCCTCCACTTT.

CDR3 sequence: CAGSLAGAPGGELFF. As DNA, the CDR3 is TGCGCCGGTTCGTTAGCGGGGGCCCCCGGCGGGGAGCTGTTTTTT. The chain is built from TRBV5-1 and TRBJ2-2; the match to TRBD2 covers 9 bases. Germline loops: CDR1 SGHRS, CDR2 YFSETQ. This CDR3 is 15 amino acids long. The ends lost 10 bases at V and 7 bases at J; junction bases unmatched: 14.

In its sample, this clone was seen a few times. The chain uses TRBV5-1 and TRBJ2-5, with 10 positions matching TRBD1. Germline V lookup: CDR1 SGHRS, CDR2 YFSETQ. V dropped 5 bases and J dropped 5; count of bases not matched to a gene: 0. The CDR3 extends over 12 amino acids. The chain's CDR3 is CASRDRGETQYF. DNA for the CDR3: TGCGCCAGCAGGGACAGGGGGGAGACCCAGTACTTC.

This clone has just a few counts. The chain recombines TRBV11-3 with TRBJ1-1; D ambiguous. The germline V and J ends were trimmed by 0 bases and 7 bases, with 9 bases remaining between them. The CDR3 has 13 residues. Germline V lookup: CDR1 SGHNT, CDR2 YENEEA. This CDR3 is CASSLERQDEAFF. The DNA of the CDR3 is TGTGCCAGCAGCTTAGAACGGCAGGATGAAGCTTTCTTT.

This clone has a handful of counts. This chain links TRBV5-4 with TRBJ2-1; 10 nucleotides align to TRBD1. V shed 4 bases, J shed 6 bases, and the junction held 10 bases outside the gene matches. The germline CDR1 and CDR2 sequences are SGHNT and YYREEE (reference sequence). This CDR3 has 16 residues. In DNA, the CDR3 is TGTGCCAGCAGCCGAGACAGGGGGCGGGAAGTCAATGAGCAGTTCTTC. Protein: CASSRDRGREVNEQFF.

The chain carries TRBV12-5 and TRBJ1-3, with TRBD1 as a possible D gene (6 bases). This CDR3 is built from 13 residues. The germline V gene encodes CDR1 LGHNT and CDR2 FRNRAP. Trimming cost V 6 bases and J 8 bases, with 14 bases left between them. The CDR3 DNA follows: TGTGCTAGTGGCCTCGACAGGTCGGACACCATATATTTT. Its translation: CASGLDRSDTIYF. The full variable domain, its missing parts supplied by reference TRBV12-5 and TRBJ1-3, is DARVTQTPRHKVTEMGQEVTMRCQPILGHNTVFWYRQTMMQGLELLAYFRNRAPLDDSGMPKDRFSAEMPDATLATLKIQPSEPRDSAVYFCASGLDRSDTIYFGEGSWLTVV.

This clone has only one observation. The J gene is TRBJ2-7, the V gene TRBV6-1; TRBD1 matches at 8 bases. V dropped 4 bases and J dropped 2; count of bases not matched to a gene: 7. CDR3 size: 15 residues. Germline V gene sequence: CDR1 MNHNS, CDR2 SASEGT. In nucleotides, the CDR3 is TGTGCCAGCAGTGGCTCCGGGACAGGAACCTACGAGCAGTACTTC. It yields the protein CASSGSGTGTYEQYF.

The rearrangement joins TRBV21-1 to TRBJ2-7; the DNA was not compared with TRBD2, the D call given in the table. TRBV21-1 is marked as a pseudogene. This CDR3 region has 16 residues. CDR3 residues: CASMQWGLAGGYEQYF. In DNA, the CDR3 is TGTGCCAGCATGCAATGGGGACTAGCGGGAGGGTACGAGCAGTACTTC.

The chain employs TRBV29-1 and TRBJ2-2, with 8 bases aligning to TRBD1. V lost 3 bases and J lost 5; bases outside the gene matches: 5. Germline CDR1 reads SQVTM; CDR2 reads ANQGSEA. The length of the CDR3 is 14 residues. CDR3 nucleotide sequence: TGCAGCGTTGAGCTCCGGGACAGGACCGGGGAGCTGTTTTTT. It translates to CSVELRDRTGELFF.

The CDR3 spells CSVVAGGSYNEQFF. The CDR3, as DNA: TGCAGCGTTGTGGCGGGAGGTTCCTACAATGAGCAGTTCTTC. The chain has TRBV29-1 and TRBJ2-1; 8 bases are a match to TRBD2. The CDR3 length is 14 residues. Germline values: CDR1 SQVTM, CDR2 ANQGSEA. V lost 4 bases and J lost 1; bases outside the gene matches: 3.

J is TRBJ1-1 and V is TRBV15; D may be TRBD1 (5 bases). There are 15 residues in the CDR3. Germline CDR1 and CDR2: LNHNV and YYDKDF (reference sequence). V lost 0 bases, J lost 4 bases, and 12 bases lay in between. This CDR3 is CATSRDLEGLTEAFF. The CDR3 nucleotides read TGTGCCACCAGCAGAGATCTTGAGGGACTCACTGAAGCTTTCTTT.

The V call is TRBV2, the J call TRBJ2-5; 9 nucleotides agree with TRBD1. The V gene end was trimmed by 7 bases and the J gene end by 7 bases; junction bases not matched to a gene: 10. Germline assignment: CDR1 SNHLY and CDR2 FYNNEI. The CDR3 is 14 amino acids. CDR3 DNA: TGTGCCAGCACCCTTGGGACAGGGCGGGGGACCCAGTACTTC. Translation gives CASTLGTGRGTQYF.

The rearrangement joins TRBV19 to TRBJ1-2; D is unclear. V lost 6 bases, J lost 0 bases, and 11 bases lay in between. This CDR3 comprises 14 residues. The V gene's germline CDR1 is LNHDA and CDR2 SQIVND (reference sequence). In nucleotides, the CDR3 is TGTGCCAGTAGACCCCCGGGGACTAACTATGGCTACACCTTC. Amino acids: CASRPPGTNYGYTF.

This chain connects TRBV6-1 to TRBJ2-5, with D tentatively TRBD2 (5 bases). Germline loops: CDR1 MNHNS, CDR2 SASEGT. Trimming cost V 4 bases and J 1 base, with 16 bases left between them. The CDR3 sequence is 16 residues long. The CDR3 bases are TGTGCCAGCAGTGTCACCCAAGGACTCCTCCAAGAGACCCAGTACTTC. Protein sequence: CASSVTQGLLQETQYF.

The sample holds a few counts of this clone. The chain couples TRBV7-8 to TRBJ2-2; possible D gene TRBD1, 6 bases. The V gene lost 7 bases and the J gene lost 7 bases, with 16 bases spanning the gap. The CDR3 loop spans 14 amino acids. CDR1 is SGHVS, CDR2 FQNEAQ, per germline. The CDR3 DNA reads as TGTGCCAGCACCTTGGGGGCCGAGGTCGGGGAGCTGTTTTTT. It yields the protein CASTLGAEVGELFF.

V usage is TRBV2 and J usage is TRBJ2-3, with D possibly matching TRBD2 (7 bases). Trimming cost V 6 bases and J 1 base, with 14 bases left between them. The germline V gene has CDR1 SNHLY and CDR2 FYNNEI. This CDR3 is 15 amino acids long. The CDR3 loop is CASSLGGEGTDTQYF. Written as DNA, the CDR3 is TGTGCCAGCAGCCTAGGGGGGGAAGGCACAGATACGCAGTATTTT.

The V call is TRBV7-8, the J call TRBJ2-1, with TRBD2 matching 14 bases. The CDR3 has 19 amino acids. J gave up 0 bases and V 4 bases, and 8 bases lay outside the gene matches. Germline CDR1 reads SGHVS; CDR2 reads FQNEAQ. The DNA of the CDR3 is TGTGCCAGCAGCTCTGGGACTAGCGGGGGCAAGAGCTCCTACAATGAGCAGTTCTTC. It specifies CASSSGTSGGKSSYNEQFF.

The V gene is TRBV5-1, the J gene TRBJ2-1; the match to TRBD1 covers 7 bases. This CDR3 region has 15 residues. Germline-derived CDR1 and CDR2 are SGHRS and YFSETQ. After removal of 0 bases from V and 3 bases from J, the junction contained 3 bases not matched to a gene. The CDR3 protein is CASSLEAGGYNEQFF. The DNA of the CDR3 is TGCGCCAGCAGCTTGGAGGCAGGGGGCTACAATGAGCAGTTCTTC.

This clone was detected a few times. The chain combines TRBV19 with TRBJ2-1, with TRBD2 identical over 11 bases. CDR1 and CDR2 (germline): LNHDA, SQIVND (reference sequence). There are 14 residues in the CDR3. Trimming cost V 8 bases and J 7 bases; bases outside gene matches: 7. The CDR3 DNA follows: TGTGCCAGTGACTCCGGGACTAGCGGAAATGAGCAGTTCTTC. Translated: CASDSGTSGNEQFF.